This T cell receptor (beta chain) was documented in a study of shared clonotypes between healthy human individuals. Data came from immunoSEQ multiplex PCR; TCRdb stores just in-frame clones and leaves some out. The sample has about 730,000 clones, 72% seen once; the top ten hold approximately 1.7%. This clone has only one observation. This CDR3 spans 18 amino acids. Germline values: CDR1 SGHRS, CDR2 YFSETQ. The trim removed 9 bases at V and 4 bases at J, leaving 23 bases unmatched. The clonotype comes from a woman in her 30s in good health. The chain has TRBV5-1 and TRBJ2-7; 9 bases fit TRBD1. Sequencing used memory CD4+ T cells sorted from blood. This sample's subset: CD45RA-negative fraction. The CDR3 here is CATPDRDREPGTPYEQYF. The CDR3 nucleotides are TGCGCCACCCCAGACCGGGACAGGGAACCCGGGACTCCTTACGAGCAGTACTTC.